Each of the 27 T cell receptor beta chains below was sequenced from the same sample in a study of graft-versus-host responses after intestinal transplantation. Some clones are missing from TCRdb's copy, which holds only in-frame ones; the method was immunoSEQ multiplex PCR. The sample lists more than 65,000 clones; 84% were seen once. What these receptors recognize is not known. This specimen was unstimulated CD4+ T cells sorted from spleen or lymph node cells, taken before transplant. These receptors were taken from a human donor who was the organ donor for an intestinal transplant.

The chain recombines TRBV10-3 with TRBJ1-6; 7 nucleotides agree with TRBD1. The CDR3 sequence is 15 residues long. The V segment lost 3 bases and the J segment 4 bases; nucleotides outside the gene matches: 3. Per germline, CDR1 ENHRY and CDR2 SYGVKD. Here the CDR3 DNA reads TGTGCCATCAGTGACGGACAGGTTTATAATTCACCCCTCCACTTT. Translated, it gives CAISDGQVYNSPLHF.

The rearrangement joins TRBV7-9 to TRBJ2-1, with D perhaps matching TRBD2 (5 bases). V lost 3 bases and J 4 bases, leaving 10 bases between the germline ends. The germline V gene has CDR1 SEHNR and CDR2 FQNEAQ (reference sequence). CDR3 size: 14 residues. In DNA, the CDR3 is TGTGCCAGCAGCTTCGGGGAATATTACAATGAGCAGTTCTTC. Protein: CASSFGEYYNEQFF.

The V call is TRBV9, the J call TRBJ1-6, with a tentative D call TRBD1 (6 bases). Germline V lookup: CDR1 SGDLS, CDR2 YYNGEE. Trimming pared 4 bases from V and 7 bases from J, leaving 15 bases between. This CDR3 contains 15 residues. The DNA of the CDR3 is TGTGCCAGCAGCTCCCCACTCACAGGGAATTCACCCCTCCACTTT. The encoded protein is CASSSPLTGNSPLHF. Full variable domain (outside the CDR3, taken from reference TRBV9 and TRBJ1-6): DSGVTQTPKHLITATGQRVTLRCSPRSGDLSVYWYQQSLDQGLQFLIQYYNGEERAKGNILERFSAQQFPDLHSELNLSSLELGDSALYFCASSSPLTGNSPLHFGNGTRLTVT.

The chain recombines TRBV27 with TRBJ2-1, with a tentative D call TRBD2 (6 bases). Germline V gene lookup returns CDR1 MNHEY and CDR2 SMNVEV (reference sequence). V was cut by 5 bases and J by 8 bases, with 13 bases left in between. The CDR3 is made up of 13 amino acids. The DNA for the CDR3 is TGTGCCAGCAGTCCCCCGGGGGTCGATGAGCAGTTCTTC. Translated, it gives CASSPPGVDEQFF.

This clone came up a few times. The V and J genes are TRBV7-2 and TRBJ1-6; no clear D. The ends were cut back, 2 bases at V and 10 bases at J, with 6 bases in the middle. Germline CDR1 reads SGHTA; CDR2 reads FQGNSA. The CDR3 loop spans 12 amino acids. The CDR3 sequence: CASSLLGSPLHF. For the CDR3, the DNA is TGTGCCAGCAGCTTACTTGGCTCACCCCTCCACTTT.

There are a few counts of this clone. The chain is built from TRBV10-3 and TRBJ2-7; D is perhaps TRBD2 (6 bases). This CDR3 comprises 12 residues. Deletions cut 6 bases from V and 0 bases from J, with 6 bases between. Germline CDR1 ENHRY, CDR2 SYGVKD. CDR3 sequence (DNA): TGTGCCATCAGCGGGAGCTCCTACGAGCAGTACGTC. Translated, it gives CAISGSSYEQYV.

The chain links TRBV4-1 to TRBJ2-4; 10 nucleotides match TRBD1. The length of the CDR3 is 16 residues. Germline CDR1 is MGHRA and CDR2 is YSYEKL. V trimming: 4 bases; J trimming: 6 bases; junction bases outside the gene matches: 9. In DNA form, the CDR3 reads TGCGCCAGCAGCCCAGCCCCTTGGACAGGGGGAAACATTCAGTACTTC. Translating it yields CASSPAPWTGGNIQYF.

This clone was detected a few times. The rearrangement links TRBV7-9 to TRBJ1-2, with 12 bases aligning to TRBD1. The CDR3 totals 15 residues. The germline gives CDR1 SEHNR, CDR2 FQNEAQ (reference sequence). Trimming removed 0 bases from V and 6 bases from J; junction bases left unmatched: 2. CDR3 sequence: CASSLARDRGHGYTF. Here the CDR3 DNA reads TGTGCCAGCAGCTTAGCGCGGGACAGGGGGCATGGCTACACCTTC.

The table lists this clone with a few counts. V usage is TRBV28 and J usage is TRBJ2-3; D is perhaps TRBD2 (6 bases). V was pared by 3 bases and J by 6 bases, with 16 bases between. The CDR3 runs to 15 residues. Germline V lookup: CDR1 MDHEN, CDR2 SYDVKM. DNA of the CDR3: TGTGCCAGCAGTTTCTCTGGGGGGTTCAGGGATACGCAGTATTTT. Translated, it gives CASSFSGGFRDTQYF.

The rearrangement uses TRBV2 and TRBJ1-3, with 7 bases that match TRBD1. Germline V gene lookup returns CDR1 SNHLY and CDR2 FYNNEI. V lost 1 base, J lost 0 bases, and 0 bases stayed unmatched. The CDR3 extends over 15 amino acids. This CDR3 is CASSEGDSSGNTIYF. The CDR3 nucleotides read TGTGCCAGCAGTGAAGGGGACAGCTCTGGAAACACCATATATTTT. The variable domain in full, with the rest retrieved from reference TRBV2 and TRBJ1-3, is EPEVTQTPSHQVTQMGQEVILRCVPISNHLYFYWYRQILGQKVEFLVSFYNNEISEKSEIFDDQFSVERPDGSNFTLKIRSTKLEDSAMYFCASSEGDSSGNTIYFGEGSWLTVV.

The V call is TRBV5-1, the J call TRBJ2-3, with 15 bases aligning to TRBD2. The CDR3 length is 19 residues. The junction had 8 bases not matched to a gene; V was cut back by 3 bases and J by 0 bases. CDR1 and CDR2 from the germline V gene are SGHRS and YFSETQ. CDR3 coding DNA: TGCGCCAGCAGCTCGGGACTAGCGGGGGGCCGTGCTAGCACAGATACGCAGTATTTT. This gives the protein CASSSGLAGGRASTDTQYF.

The gene calls are TRBV28 and TRBJ1-1; D remains unclear. The germline V gene encodes CDR1 MDHEN and CDR2 SYDVKM. V shed 6 bases and J shed 6 bases, with 11 bases lying between them. The CDR3 runs 12 residues. CDR3 in amino acids: CASSGGKAEAFF. The CDR3, as DNA: TGTGCCAGCAGCGGAGGGAAGGCTGAAGCTTTCTTT.

The rearrangement uses TRBV7-9 and TRBJ2-1; tentatively, D is TRBD2 (6 bases). Per germline, CDR1 SEHNR and CDR2 FQNEAQ (reference sequence). The CDR3 totals 14 residues. Trimming cost V 3 bases and J 0 bases, with 6 bases left between them. Written as DNA, the CDR3 is TGTGCCAGCAGCTTGGGGGGCTCCTACAATGAGCAGTTCTTC. Its protein product is CASSLGGSYNEQFF.

This chain uses TRBV9 with TRBJ2-3, with 12 bases lining up with TRBD2. Trimming removed 0 bases from V and 11 bases from J; junction bases left unmatched: 4. Germline V gene data show CDR1 as SGDLS and CDR2 as YYNGEE. The CDR3 loop spans 14 amino acids. The CDR3 sequence: CASSVAVTSGGQYF. CDR3 DNA: TGTGCCAGCAGCGTAGCCGTGACTAGCGGGGGGCAGTATTTT.

V gene TRBV6-6 combines with J gene TRBJ2-5, with no clear D. There are 11 residues in the CDR3. Trimming took 8 bases from V and 4 from J, leaving 8 bases between them. Germline CDR1 is MNHNY and CDR2 is SVGAGI (reference sequence). CDR3 sequence reads: CASRRAETQYF. For the CDR3, the DNA is TGTGCCAGCCGGAGAGCAGAGACCCAGTACTTC.

This chain connects TRBV2 to TRBJ1-2, with 7 positions matching TRBD1. CDR1 is SNHLY, CDR2 FYNNEI, per germline. V lost 2 bases to trimming and J lost 3 bases; unmatched junction nucleotides: 9. This CDR3 is built from 16 residues. The CDR3 protein is CASSEFFVDRDYGYTF. The DNA of the CDR3 is TGTGCCAGCAGTGAATTTTTCGTCGACAGGGACTATGGCTACACCTTC.

The chain recombines TRBV5-1 with TRBJ2-3, with 14 bases lining up with TRBD2. The CDR3 totals 18 residues. The V gene's germline CDR1 is SGHRS and CDR2 YFSETQ. V shed 4 bases and J 1 base; nucleotides not matched to a gene: 8. CDR3 sequence: CASSPGLAGGGGTDTQYF. The DNA for the CDR3 is TGCGCCAGCAGCCCTGGACTAGCGGGGGGCGGGGGCACAGATACGCAGTATTTT.

This clone was seen once. The chain joins TRBV11-2 to TRBJ2-7; 7 nucleotides line up with TRBD2. The CDR3 is 17 residues long. Trimming removed 4 bases from V and 3 bases from J; junction bases left unmatched: 15. Germline values: CDR1 SGHAT, CDR2 FQNNGV. This chain's CDR3 is CASSSPAGERGGYEQYV. The CDR3 DNA sequence: TGTGCCAGCAGCTCCCCCGCGGGGGAGAGGGGAGGCTACGAGCAGTACGTC.

This rearrangement joins TRBV19 to TRBJ1-5; 12 positions agree with TRBD1. In germline, CDR1 is LNHDA, CDR2 SQIVND (reference sequence). The CDR3 loop spans 14 amino acids. The ends lost 7 bases at V and 7 bases at J; junction bases unmatched: 5. Written as DNA, the CDR3 is TGTGCCAGTAAGGGACAGGGGGCAGGGCAGCCCCAGCATTTT. Encoded protein: CASKGQGAGQPQHF.

The chain employs TRBV2 and TRBJ1-5; 7 positions match TRBD1. Trimming removed 7 bases from V and 7 bases from J; junction bases left unmatched: 7. CDR1 SNHLY and CDR2 FYNNEI come from the germline V gene. There are 13 residues in the CDR3. The CDR3 loop is CASTEDREQPQHF. The CDR3 DNA follows: TGTGCCAGCACCGAAGACAGGGAACAGCCCCAGCATTTT.

The chain employs TRBV15 and TRBJ1-3; 7 positions match TRBD1. This CDR3 spans 14 amino acids. The trim removed 8 bases at V and 2 bases at J, leaving 6 bases unmatched. Germline assignment: CDR1 LNHNV and CDR2 YYDKDF (reference sequence). The CDR3 here is CATSYDRAGNTIYF. The CDR3 coding sequence is TGTGCCACCTCCTACGACAGGGCTGGAAACACCATATATTTT.

As to this clone: This CDR3 is also generated by other DNA sequences in the sample. The gene calls are TRBV28 and TRBJ1-2; no reliable D call. V was cut by 6 bases and J by 4 bases, with 3 bases left in between. This CDR3 comprises 10 residues. From germline, CDR1 is MDHEN and CDR2 SYDVKM. In DNA, the CDR3 is TGTGCCAGCAGCTCCTATGGCTACACCTTC. This codes for CASSSYGYTF.

This clone was seen only once. V usage is TRBV2 and J usage is TRBJ1-2; D is perhaps TRBD1 (6 bases). V dropped 5 bases and J dropped 4 bases, with 11 bases sitting between them. Germline lookup yields CDR1 SNHLY and CDR2 FYNNEI. The CDR3 consists of 13 residues. CDR3 residues: CASSRDKFYGYTF. DNA of the CDR3: TGTGCCAGCAGTCGGGACAAGTTCTATGGCTACACCTTC. The variable domain in full, completed from reference TRBV2 and TRBJ1-2, reads EPEVTQTPSHQVTQMGQEVILRCVPISNHLYFYWYRQILGQKVEFLVSFYNNEISEKSEIFDDQFSVERPDGSNFTLKIRSTKLEDSAMYFCASSRDKFYGYTFGSGTRLTVV.

The chain recombines TRBV7-2 with TRBJ2-2; no reliable D call. The CDR3 is 12 residues long. From germline, CDR1 is SGHTA and CDR2 FQGNSA. V lost 7 bases and J lost 5, with 8 bases in between. The CDR3 DNA reads as TGTGCCAGCACCTTCCTAACCGGGGAGCTGTTTTTT. This encodes CASTFLTGELFF. Full variable domain (rest looked up from reference TRBV7-2 and TRBJ2-2): GAGVSQSPSNKVTEKGKDVELRCDPISGHTALYWYRQSLGQGLEFLIYFQGNSAPDKSGLPSDRFSAERTGGSVSTLTIQRTQQEDSAVYLCASTFLTGELFFGEGSRLTVL.

This chain connects TRBV10-1 to TRBJ2-1, with D unclear. From germline, CDR1 is WNHNN and CDR2 SYGVQD (reference sequence). The V end was cut by 4 bases, the J end by 7 bases, with 17 bases between. This CDR3 has 15 amino acids. CDR3 residues: CASSVSRVTRNEQFF. The CDR3, as DNA: TGCGCCAGCAGTGTAAGTCGAGTAACCCGGAATGAGCAGTTCTTC.

The chain recombines TRBV28 with TRBJ2-1; 8 bases map to TRBD1. Germline-derived CDR1 and CDR2 are MDHEN and SYDVKM. The CDR3 loop spans 14 amino acids. Losses at the gene ends were 6 bases for V and 7 bases for J; bases not matched to a gene: 8. The CDR3 loop is CASSWQGARNEQFF. The CDR3 coding sequence is TGTGCCAGCAGCTGGCAGGGGGCGCGTAATGAGCAGTTCTTC.

The chain links TRBV19 to TRBJ2-5; 11 bases align to TRBD1. The CDR3 runs to 14 residues. The trim removed 6 bases at V and 4 bases at J, leaving 4 bases unmatched. Germline CDR1 reads LNHDA; CDR2 reads SQIVND (reference sequence). The CDR3 DNA reads TGTGCCAGTAGCGGGACAGGGGGAGGAGAGACCCAGTACTTC. Its protein product is CASSGTGGGETQYF.